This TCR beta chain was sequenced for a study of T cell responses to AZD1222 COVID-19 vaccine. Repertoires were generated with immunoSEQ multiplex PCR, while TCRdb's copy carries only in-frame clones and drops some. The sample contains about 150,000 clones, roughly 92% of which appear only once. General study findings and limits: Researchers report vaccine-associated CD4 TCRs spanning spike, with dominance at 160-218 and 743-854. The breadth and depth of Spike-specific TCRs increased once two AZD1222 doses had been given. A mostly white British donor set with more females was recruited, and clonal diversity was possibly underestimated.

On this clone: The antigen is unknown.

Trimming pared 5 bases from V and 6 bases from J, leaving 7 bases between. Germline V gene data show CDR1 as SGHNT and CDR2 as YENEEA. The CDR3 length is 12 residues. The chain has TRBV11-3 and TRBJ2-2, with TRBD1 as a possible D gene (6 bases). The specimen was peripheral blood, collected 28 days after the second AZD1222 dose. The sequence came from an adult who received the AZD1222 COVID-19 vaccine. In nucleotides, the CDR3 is TGTGCCAGCAGCGCAGGGGCCGGGGAGCTGTTTTTT. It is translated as CASSAGAGELFF.